What follows are 10 T cell receptor beta chains derived from one specimen sequenced in a study of beta chain features in type 1 diabetes. Expressed TCRB transcripts were sequenced because the isolated RNA had all been reverse transcribed beforehand. The protocol was immunoSEQ multiplex PCR, while the TCRdb copy is restricted to in-frame clones and leaves out a portion. This table has hundreds of thousands of clones, over 13% appearing once. Study-wide results and caveats: TCRB CDR3 length was moderately but significantly reduced in all four CD4+ subsets of Type 1 diabetes patients.

The antigens for these receptors are not known. Sequencing was carried out using naive CD4+ T cells from blood. The receptors were gathered from a young man with type 1 diabetes.

In its sample, this clone was seen a few times. The J gene is TRBJ2-7, the V gene TRBV27; tentative D call: TRBD2 (6 bases). There are 11 residues in the CDR3. Trimming pared 4 bases from V and 6 bases from J, leaving 7 bases between. Germline CDR1 and CDR2: MNHEY and SMNVEV (reference sequence). The CDR3 nucleotides read TGTGCCAGCAGTTCGGGGGTCGAGCAGTACTTC. Protein product: CASSSGVEQYF.

The chain joins TRBV11-2 to TRBJ1-3; D ambiguous. Germline CDR1 SGHAT, CDR2 FQNNGV. V lost 2 bases to trimming and J lost 0 bases, with 5 bases between them. This CDR3 contains 14 residues. For the CDR3, the DNA is TGTGCCAGCAGCTTAAGTCTCTCTGGAAACACCATATATTTT. This codes for CASSLSLSGNTIYF.

The chain employs TRBV5-1 and TRBJ2-1; tentative D call: TRBD2 (5 bases). Germline lookup yields CDR1 SGHRS and CDR2 YFSETQ. V was clipped by 2 bases and J by 4 bases, with 22 bases between them. CDR3 length equals 18 residues. CDR3 sequence reads: CASSFPSRAKDPYNEQFF. CDR3 DNA: TGCGCCAGCAGCTTCCCTAGCAGAGCTAAAGACCCTTACAATGAGCAGTTCTTC.

This clone was seen a handful of times. This sequence joins TRBV11-2 and TRBJ2-3, with D uncertain. Looked up from germline, CDR1 is SGHAT and CDR2 is FQNNGV. V gave up 5 bases and J gave up 6 bases, with 12 bases separating them. This CDR3 comprises 13 residues. CDR3 coding DNA: TGTGCCAGCAGCCCCGTATCTCGGGATACGCAGTATTTT. It specifies CASSPVSRDTQYF.

The CDR3 loop reads CASRPASGRSNTGELFF. The DNA of the CDR3 is TGCGCCAGCAGGCCCGCGTCCGGACGGTCGAACACCGGGGAGCTGTTTTTT. The chain couples TRBV23-1 to TRBJ2-2; no clear D gene. TRBV23-1 carries the ORF label, with uncertain function. V lost 6 bases, J lost 0 bases, and 17 bases lay in between. The CDR3 spans 17 residues.

This clone has a handful of counts. This chain links TRBV30 with TRBJ1-2; 10 nucleotides align to TRBD1. This CDR3 comprises 13 residues. V trimming: 3 bases; J trimming: 6 bases; junction bases outside the gene matches: 4. Germline-derived CDR1 and CDR2 are GTSNPN and SVGIG (reference sequence). The CDR3 nucleotides are TGTGCCTGGAGCCCGGGACAGGGGAATGGCTACACCTTC. Translated, it gives CAWSPGQGNGYTF.

This chain uses TRBV30 with TRBJ2-1; no reliable D call. V was cut by 5 bases and J by 0 bases, with 5 bases left in between. The CDR3 extends over 12 amino acids. Germline V gene data show CDR1 as GTSNPN and CDR2 as SVGIG (reference sequence). In nucleotides, the CDR3 is TGTGCCTGGGGGCCCTCCTACAATGAGCAGTTCTTC. Amino acid sequence: CAWGPSYNEQFF.

This clone was seen more than once but under ten times. J is TRBJ2-2 and V is TRBV18; tentative D call: TRBD1 (6 bases). V lost 6 bases and J lost 0, with 26 bases in between. The CDR3 contains 20 residues. The germline V gene encodes CDR1 KGHSH and CDR2 LQKENI. DNA for the CDR3: TGTGCCAGCTCCTCATTCCTGATGCCCCAGGGGCCAACGAACACCGGGGAGCTGTTTTTT. This encodes CASSSFLMPQGPTNTGELFF.

This chain links TRBV29-1 with TRBJ1-4; 8 nucleotides align to TRBD1. Germline CDR1 SQVTM, CDR2 ANQGSEA. Trimming removed 3 bases from V and 7 bases from J; junction bases left unmatched: 4. CDR3 length equals 13 residues. In DNA form, the CDR3 reads TGCAGCGTTGATAGACAGGGGAGTGAAAAACTGTTTTTT. Protein sequence: CSVDRQGSEKLFF.

The chain has TRBV5-1 and TRBJ2-5; 8 bases are shared with TRBD1. The CDR3 is 15 residues long. V dropped 3 bases and J dropped 5; count of bases not matched to a gene: 9. CDR1 is SGHRS, CDR2 YFSETQ, per germline. The CDR3 DNA sequence: TGCGCCAGCAGCTGGGGGCTGACAGGGGCCGAGACCCAGTACTTC. Translated, it gives CASSWGLTGAETQYF.